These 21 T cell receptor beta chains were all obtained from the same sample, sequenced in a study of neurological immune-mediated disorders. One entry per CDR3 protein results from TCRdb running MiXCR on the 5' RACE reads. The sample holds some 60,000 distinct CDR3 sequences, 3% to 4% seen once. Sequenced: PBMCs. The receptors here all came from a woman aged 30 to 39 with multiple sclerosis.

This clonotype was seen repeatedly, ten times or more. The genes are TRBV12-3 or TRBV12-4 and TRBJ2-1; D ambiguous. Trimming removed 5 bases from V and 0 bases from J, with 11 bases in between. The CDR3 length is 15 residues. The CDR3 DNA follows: TGTGCCAGCAGTCCGTACGCGAACTCCTACAATGAGCAGTTCTTC. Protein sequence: CASSPYANSYNEQFF.

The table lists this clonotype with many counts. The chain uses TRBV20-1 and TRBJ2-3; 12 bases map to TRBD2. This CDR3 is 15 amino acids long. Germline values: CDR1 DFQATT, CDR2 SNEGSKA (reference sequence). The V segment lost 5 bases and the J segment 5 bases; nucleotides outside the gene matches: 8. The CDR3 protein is CSALGLAGSLDTQYF. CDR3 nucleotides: TGCAGTGCTCTCGGACTAGCGGGATCATTAGATACGCAGTATTTT.

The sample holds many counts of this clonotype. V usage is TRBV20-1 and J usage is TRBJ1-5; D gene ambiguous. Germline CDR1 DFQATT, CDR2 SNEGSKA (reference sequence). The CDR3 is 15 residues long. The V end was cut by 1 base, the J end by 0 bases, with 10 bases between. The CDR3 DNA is TGCAGTGCTAGAGGGGAAGCAAATAGCAATCAGCCCCAGCATTTT. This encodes CSARGEANSNQPQHF.

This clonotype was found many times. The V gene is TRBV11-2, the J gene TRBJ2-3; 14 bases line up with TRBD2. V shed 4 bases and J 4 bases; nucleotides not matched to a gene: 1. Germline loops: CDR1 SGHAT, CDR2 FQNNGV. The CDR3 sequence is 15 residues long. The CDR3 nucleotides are TGTGCCAGCAGCTCGGGACTAGCGGGAGCAGATACGCAGTATTTT. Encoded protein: CASSSGLAGADTQYF.

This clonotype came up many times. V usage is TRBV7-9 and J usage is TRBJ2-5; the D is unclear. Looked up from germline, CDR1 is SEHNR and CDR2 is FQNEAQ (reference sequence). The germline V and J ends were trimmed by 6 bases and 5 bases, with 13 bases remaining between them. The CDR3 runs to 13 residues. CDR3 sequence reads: CASRPPTLETQYF. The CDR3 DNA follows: TGTGCCAGCAGGCCCCCTACATTGGAGACCCAGTACTTC.

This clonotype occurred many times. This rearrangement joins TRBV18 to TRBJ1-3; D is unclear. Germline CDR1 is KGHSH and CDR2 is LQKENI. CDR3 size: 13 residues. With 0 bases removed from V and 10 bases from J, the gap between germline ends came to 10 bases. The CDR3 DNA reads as TGTGCCAGCTCACCACCGGGAGGGAGAACCATATATTTT. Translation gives CASSPPGGRTIYF.

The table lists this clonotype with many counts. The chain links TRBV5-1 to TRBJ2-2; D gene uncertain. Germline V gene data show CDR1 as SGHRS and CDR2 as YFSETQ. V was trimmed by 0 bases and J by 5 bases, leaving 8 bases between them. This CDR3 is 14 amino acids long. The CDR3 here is CASSLGASTGELFF. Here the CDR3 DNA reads TGCGCCAGCAGCTTGGGGGCGTCTACCGGGGAGCTGTTTTTT.

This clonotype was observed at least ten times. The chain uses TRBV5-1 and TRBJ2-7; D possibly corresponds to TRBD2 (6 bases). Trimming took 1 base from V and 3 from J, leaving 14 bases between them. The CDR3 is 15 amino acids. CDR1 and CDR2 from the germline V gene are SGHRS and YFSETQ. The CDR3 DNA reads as TGCGCCAGCAGCTTGTTGGGCGGGGCCCACTACGAGCAGTACTTC. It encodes CASSLLGGAHYEQYF.

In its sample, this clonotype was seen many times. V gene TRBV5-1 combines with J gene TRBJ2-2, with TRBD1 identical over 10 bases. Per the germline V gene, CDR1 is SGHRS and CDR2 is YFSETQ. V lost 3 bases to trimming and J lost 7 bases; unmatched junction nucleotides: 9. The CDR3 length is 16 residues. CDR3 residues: CASSSGQGGGGGELFF. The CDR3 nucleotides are TGCGCCAGCAGCTCCGGACAGGGGGGCGGCGGCGGGGAGCTGTTTTTT.

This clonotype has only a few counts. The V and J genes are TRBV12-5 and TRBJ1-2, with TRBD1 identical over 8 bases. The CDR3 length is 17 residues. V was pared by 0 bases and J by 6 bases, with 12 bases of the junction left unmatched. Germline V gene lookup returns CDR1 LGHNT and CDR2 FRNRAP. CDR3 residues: CASGLVIRTGLRNGYTF. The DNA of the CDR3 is TGTGCTAGTGGTTTGGTTATAAGGACAGGGTTAAGGAATGGCTACACCTTC.

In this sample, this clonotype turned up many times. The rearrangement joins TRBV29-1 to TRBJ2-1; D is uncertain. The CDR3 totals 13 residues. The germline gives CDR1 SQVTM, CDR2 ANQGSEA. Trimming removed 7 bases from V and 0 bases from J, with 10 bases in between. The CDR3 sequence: CSGGQSSYNEQFF. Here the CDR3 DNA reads TGCAGCGGGGGTCAGAGCTCCTACAATGAGCAGTTCTTC.

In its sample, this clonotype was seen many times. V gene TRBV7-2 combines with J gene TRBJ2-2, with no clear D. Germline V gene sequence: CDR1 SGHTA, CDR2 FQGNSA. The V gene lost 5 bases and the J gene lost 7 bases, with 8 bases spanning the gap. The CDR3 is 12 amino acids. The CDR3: CASSPIGGELFF. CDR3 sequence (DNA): TGTGCCAGCAGCCCAATTGGCGGGGAGCTGTTTTTT.

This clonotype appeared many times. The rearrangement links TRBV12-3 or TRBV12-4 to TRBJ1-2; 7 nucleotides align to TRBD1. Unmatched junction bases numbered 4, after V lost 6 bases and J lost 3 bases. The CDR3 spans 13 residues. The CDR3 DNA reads TGTGCCAGCAGCCCCCAGGGGGACTATGGCTACACCTTC. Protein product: CASSPQGDYGYTF.

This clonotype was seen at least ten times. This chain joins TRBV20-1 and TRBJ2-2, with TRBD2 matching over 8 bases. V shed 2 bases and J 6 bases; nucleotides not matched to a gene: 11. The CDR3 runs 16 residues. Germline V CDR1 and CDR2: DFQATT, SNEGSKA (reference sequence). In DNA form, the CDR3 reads TGCAGTGCTAGATCCCCGGGGCAGCGGGGGTCCGGGGAGCTGTTTTTT. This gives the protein CSARSPGQRGSGELFF.

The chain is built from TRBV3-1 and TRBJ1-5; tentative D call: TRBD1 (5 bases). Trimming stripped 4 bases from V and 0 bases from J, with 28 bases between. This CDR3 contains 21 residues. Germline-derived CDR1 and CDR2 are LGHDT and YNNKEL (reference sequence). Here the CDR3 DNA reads TGTGCCAGCAGCCCCACTTTTATCTTTACCGGGACCTCGATTAGCAATCAGCCCCAGCATTTT. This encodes CASSPTFIFTGTSISNQPQHF.

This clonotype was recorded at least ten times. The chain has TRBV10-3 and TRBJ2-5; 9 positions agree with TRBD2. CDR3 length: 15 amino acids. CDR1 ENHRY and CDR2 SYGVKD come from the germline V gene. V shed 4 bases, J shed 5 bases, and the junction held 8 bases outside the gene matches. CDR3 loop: CAISVGGGAGETQYF. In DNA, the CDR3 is TGTGCCATCAGTGTCGGCGGGGGGGCTGGGGAGACCCAGTACTTC.

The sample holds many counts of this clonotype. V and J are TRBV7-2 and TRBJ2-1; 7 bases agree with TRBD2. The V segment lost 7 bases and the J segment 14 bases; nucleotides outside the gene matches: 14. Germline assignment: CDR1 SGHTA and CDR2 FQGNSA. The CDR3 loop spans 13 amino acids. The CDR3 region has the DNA TGTGCCAGCACCGACCTAGGACTAGTAAGAAAGTTCTTC. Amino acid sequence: CASTDLGLVRKFF.

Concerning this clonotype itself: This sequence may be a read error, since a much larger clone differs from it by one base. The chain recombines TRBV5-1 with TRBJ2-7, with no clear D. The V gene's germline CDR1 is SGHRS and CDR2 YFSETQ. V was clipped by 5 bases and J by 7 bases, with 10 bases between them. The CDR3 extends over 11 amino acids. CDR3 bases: TGCGCCAGCAGACCCCCGAGGGAGCAGTACTTC. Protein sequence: CASRPPREQYF.

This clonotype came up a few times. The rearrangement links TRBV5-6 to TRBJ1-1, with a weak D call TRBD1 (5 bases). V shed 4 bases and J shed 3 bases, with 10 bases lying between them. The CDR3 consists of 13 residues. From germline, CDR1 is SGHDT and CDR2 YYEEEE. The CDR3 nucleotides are TGTGCCAGCAGCCCAGGGAGATACACTGAAGCTTTCTTT. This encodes CASSPGRYTEAFF. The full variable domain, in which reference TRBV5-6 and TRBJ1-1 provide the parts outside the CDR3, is DAGVTQSPTHLIKTRGQQVTLRCSPKSGHDTVSWYQQALGQGPQFIFQYYEEEERQRGNFPDRFSGHQFPNYSSELNVNALLLGDSALYLCASSPGRYTEAFFGQGTRLTVV.

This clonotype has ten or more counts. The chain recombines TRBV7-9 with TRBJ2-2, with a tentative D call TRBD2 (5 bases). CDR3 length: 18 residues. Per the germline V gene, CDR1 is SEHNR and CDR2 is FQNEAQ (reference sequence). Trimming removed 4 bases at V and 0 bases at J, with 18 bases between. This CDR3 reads CASSYLLRETSNTGELFF. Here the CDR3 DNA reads TGTGCCAGCAGCTACCTCCTTCGGGAAACCTCGAACACCGGGGAGCTGTTTTTT.

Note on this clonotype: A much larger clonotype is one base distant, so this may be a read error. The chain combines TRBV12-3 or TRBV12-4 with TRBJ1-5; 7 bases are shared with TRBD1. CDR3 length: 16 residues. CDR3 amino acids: CASSLEGALSNQPQNF. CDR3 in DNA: TGTGCCAGCAGTTTAGAGGGGGCCTTAAGCAATCAGCCCCAGAATTTT.